What follows are 24 T cell receptor beta chains derived from one specimen sequenced in a study of early T cells in non-severe SARS-CoV-2 infection. TCRdb used MiXCR to reprocess the 5' RACE reads, holding one entry per CDR3 protein. The sample holds roughly 64,000 distinct CDR3 sequences, less than 9.5% seen once. Sequencing used whole blood, obtained at baseline. These receptors originate from an adult who was a healthcare worker with PCR-confirmed SARS-CoV-2 infection or an uninfected control (not recorded which).

In its sample, this clonotype was seen many times. This rearrangement joins TRBV19 to TRBJ2-4; 9 bases match TRBD2. Germline lookup yields CDR1 LNHDA and CDR2 SQIVND (reference sequence). Germline trimming cut 8 bases from V and 2 bases from J; bases unmatched to any gene: 7. The CDR3 runs to 15 residues. This chain's CDR3 is CASVEAGGTKNIQYF. The CDR3 DNA reads TGTGCCAGTGTGGAGGCGGGAGGGACCAAAAACATTCAGTACTTC.

This chain links TRBV7-4 with TRBJ1-6; the match to TRBD1 covers 10 bases. The CDR3 runs 16 residues. J gave up 2 bases and V 5 bases, and 3 bases lay outside the gene matches. The germline gives CDR1 SGHVT, CDR2 SQSDAQ. CDR3: CASSKTGGAYNSPLHF. The CDR3 DNA reads as TGTGCCAGCAGCAAGACAGGGGGCGCCTATAATTCACCCCTCCACTTT.

This chain connects TRBV12-3 or TRBV12-4 to TRBJ2-1; D ambiguous. The CDR3 is 13 amino acids. V was clipped by 6 bases and J by 3 bases, with 9 bases between them. For the CDR3, the DNA is TGTGCCAGCAGACGGGTGGACTACAATGAGCAGTTCTTC. It yields the protein CASRRVDYNEQFF.

The CDR3 here is CASSYSTGNTGELFF. The CDR3 region has the DNA TGTGCCAGCAGTTACTCGACAGGGAACACCGGGGAGCTGTTTTTT. The V and J genes are TRBV6-5 and TRBJ2-2, with D tentatively TRBD1 (6 bases). This CDR3 region has 15 residues. The germline V and J ends were trimmed by 0 bases and 1 base, with 6 bases remaining between them. From germline, CDR1 is MNHEY and CDR2 SVGAGI.

In this sample, this clonotype turned up many times. The V gene is TRBV9, the J gene TRBJ2-1; 9 bases align to TRBD1. Germline-derived CDR1 and CDR2 are SGDLS and YYNGEE. This CDR3 contains 14 residues. Trimming at V came to 4 bases and at J to 9 bases, leaving 8 bases not matched to a gene. Here the CDR3 reads CASSPQTGGGEQFF. CDR3 nucleotides: TGTGCCAGCAGCCCCCAAACAGGGGGCGGTGAGCAGTTCTTC.

The rearrangement joins TRBV10-3 to TRBJ2-5; tentative D call: TRBD2 (7 bases). V was pared by 0 bases and J by 4 bases, with 15 bases between. The CDR3 is 16 residues long. Germline V CDR1 and CDR2: ENHRY, SYGVKD. The CDR3 DNA follows: TGTGCCATCAGTGAGTCGGCGGGGGCCCCGGGAGAGACCCAGTACTTC. It translates to CAISESAGAPGETQYF.

This clonotype was detected a few times. The chain has TRBV6-1 and TRBJ2-3; 8 positions agree with TRBD1. The J segment lost 1 base and the V segment lost 6 bases, leaving 6 bases of the junction unmatched. The CDR3 is 15 residues long. CDR1 MNHNS and CDR2 SASEGT come from the germline V gene. Here the CDR3 reads CASSKPGQGTDTQYF. The CDR3 DNA follows: TGTGCCAGCAGCAAACCGGGACAGGGCACAGATACGCAGTATTTT.

The table lists this clonotype with many counts. The V gene is TRBV12-3 or TRBV12-4, the J gene TRBJ1-1; no clear D. CDR3 length: 10 amino acids. The V gene lost 3 bases and the J gene lost 11 bases, with 7 bases spanning the gap. CDR3: CASSFVGAFF. Here the CDR3 DNA reads TGTGCCAGCAGTTTCGTCGGGGCTTTCTTT.

This clonotype occurred many times. The chain links TRBV27 to TRBJ1-2, with unresolved D. Germline V gene lookup returns CDR1 MNHEY and CDR2 SMNVEV (reference sequence). V shed 5 bases and J shed 1 base, with 14 bases lying between them. The CDR3 totals 15 residues. CDR3 loop: CASSLSISNNYGYTF. The CDR3 DNA reads TGTGCCAGCAGTCTAAGCATCAGCAATAACTATGGCTACACCTTC.

This clonotype was seen ten or more times. V gene TRBV20-1 combines with J gene TRBJ2-1, with 13 bases that match TRBD2. Germline trimming cut 3 bases from V and 6 bases from J; bases unmatched to any gene: 8. CDR1 is DFQATT, CDR2 SNEGSKA, per germline (reference sequence). The CDR3 runs 16 residues. For the CDR3, the DNA is TGCAGTGCTAGCCCCCGGACTAGCGGGAGTCGCAATGAGCAGTTCTTC. Its protein product is CSASPRTSGSRNEQFF.

The chain joins TRBV14 to TRBJ2-6, with D tentatively TRBD1 (5 bases). Trimming stripped 3 bases from V and 6 bases from J, with 12 bases between. The length of the CDR3 is 15 residues. CDR1 is SGHDN, CDR2 FVKESK, per germline. Written as DNA, the CDR3 is TGTGCCAGCAGCCAGTACAGGTCCGCGGCCAACGTCCTGACTTTC. The encoded protein is CASSQYRSAANVLTF.

This clonotype was detected only a few times. V and J are TRBV12-2 and TRBJ2-7; the table calls TRBD2, which could not be checked here. TRBV12-2 constitutes a pseudogene. This CDR3 is built from 15 residues. CDR3 nucleotides: TGTGCAAGTCGCTCCCCTAGCGGGAGCTCCTACGAGCAGTACTTC. Its protein is CASRSPSGSSYEQYF.

The chain is built from TRBV4-1 and TRBJ1-2; D perhaps matches TRBD1 (5 bases). The V and J ends lost 0 bases and 0 bases respectively, with 11 bases between them. This CDR3 is 16 amino acids long. CDR1 is MGHRA and CDR2 is YSYEKL in the germline V gene. As DNA, the CDR3 is TGCGCCAGCAGCCAAGATCGGGGCAGAGCTAACTATGGCTACACCTTC. This gives the protein CASSQDRGRANYGYTF.

The V call is TRBV9, the J call TRBJ1-2; 10 positions match TRBD1. In germline, CDR1 is SGDLS, CDR2 YYNGEE. The CDR3 sequence is 14 residues long. J was trimmed by 8 bases and V by 2 bases; bases with no gene match: 6. In nucleotides, the CDR3 is TGTGCCAGCAGCGTCATGGGACAGGGGAGAGGCTACACCTTC. Its translation: CASSVMGQGRGYTF. The complete variable domain, with remaining parts taken from reference TRBV9 and TRBJ1-2, reads DSGVTQTPKHLITATGQRVTLRCSPRSGDLSVYWYQQSLDQGLQFLIQYYNGEERAKGNILERFSAQQFPDLHSELNLSSLELGDSALYFCASSVMGQGRGYTFGSGTRLTVV.

This clonotype was seen a few times. The chain joins TRBV6-2 or TRBV6-3 to TRBJ2-1, with a possible D match to TRBD2 (6 bases). The V end was cut by 2 bases, the J end by 4 bases, with 15 bases between. Germline-derived CDR1 and CDR2 are MNHEY and SVGEGT. The CDR3 spans 16 residues. CDR3 sequence (DNA): TGTGCCAGCAGTTACCCCATGGGCGGGGTATACAATGAGCAGTTCTTC. Translation gives CASSYPMGGVYNEQFF.

The rearrangement uses TRBV2 and TRBJ1-1; D not certain. Germline values: CDR1 SNHLY, CDR2 FYNNEI. The CDR3 is 13 residues long. Trimming took 8 bases from V and 1 from J, leaving 11 bases between them. CDR3 amino acids: CASSPRRNTEAFF. CDR3 bases: TGTGCCAGCTCTCCTAGGAGGAACACTGAAGCTTTCTTT.

The rearrangement links TRBV27 to TRBJ2-2; D is uncertain. The CDR3 loop spans 13 amino acids. CDR1 and CDR2 (germline): MNHEY, SMNVEV (reference sequence). Trimming left V 3 bases short and J 4 bases short, with 6 bases between. As DNA, the CDR3 is TGTGCCAGCAGTTTCATCGGCACCGGGGAGCTGTTTTTT. It codes for CASSFIGTGELFF.

This clonotype was recorded at least ten times. This chain links TRBV6-5 with TRBJ2-3; no definite D call. V lost 2 bases and J lost 1, with 4 bases in between. The germline CDR1 and CDR2 sequences are MNHEY and SVGAGI. CDR3 length equals 13 residues. This chain's CDR3 is CASSYPGTDTQYF. As DNA, the CDR3 is TGTGCCAGCAGTTACCCCGGCACAGATACGCAGTATTTT.

This clonotype was recorded many times. This sequence joins TRBV7-9 and TRBJ1-1; D not resolved. CDR3 length: 11 residues. Trimming pared 5 bases from V and 6 bases from J, leaving 7 bases between. Per the germline V gene, CDR1 is SEHNR and CDR2 is FQNEAQ (reference sequence). This CDR3 is CASSQRPEAFF. CDR3 nucleotides: TGTGCCAGCAGCCAAAGGCCTGAAGCTTTCTTT.

The chain couples TRBV6-5 to TRBJ2-1; D ambiguous. This CDR3 comprises 14 residues. Trimming cost V 9 bases and J 7 bases, with 19 bases left between them. Germline V CDR1 and CDR2: MNHEY, SVGAGI. CDR3: CASSPRRGSNEQFF. CDR3 nucleotides: TGTGCCAGTTCCCCCCGCAGAGGTAGTAATGAGCAGTTCTTC.

This clonotype has only a few counts. The chain has TRBV6-2 or TRBV6-3 and TRBJ2-2; TRBD2 matches 7 bases. Germline V gives CDR1 MNHEY, CDR2 SVGEGT. V lost 6 bases, J lost 7 bases, and 11 bases stayed unmatched. This CDR3 is 15 amino acids long. CDR3 in amino acids: CASSSLARSLGELFF. The CDR3 bases are TGTGCCAGCAGCTCACTAGCGAGATCCCTCGGGGAGCTGTTTTTT.

This clonotype occurred many times. This sequence joins TRBV29-1 and TRBJ2-3; possible D gene TRBD1, 5 bases. V was clipped by 4 bases and J by 5 bases, with 10 bases between them. There are 12 residues in the CDR3. The V gene's germline CDR1 is SQVTM and CDR2 ANQGSEA. CDR3 DNA sequence: TGCAGCGTTGGTGGGGCCCAAGATACGCAGTATTTT. This translates into CSVGGAQDTQYF.

This clonotype has only a few counts. The rearrangement links TRBV2 to TRBJ2-3, with D perhaps assigned TRBD1 or TRBD2 (5 bases each). Germline V gene lookup returns CDR1 SNHLY and CDR2 FYNNEI. The CDR3 has 16 amino acids. V lost 8 bases and J lost 3, with 21 bases in between. The CDR3 protein is CASRSRDGRLTDTQYF. The CDR3 nucleotides read TGTGCCAGCCGAAGTAGGGACGGGCGCTTAACAGATACGCAGTATTTT.

This clonotype was counted a few times. The genes are TRBV7-9 and TRBJ1-1; D gene uncertain. Germline V lookup: CDR1 SEHNR, CDR2 FQNEAQ (reference sequence). V shed 5 bases and J shed 3 bases, with 7 bases lying between them. CDR3 size: 12 residues. The chain's CDR3 is CASSRRDTEAFF. For the CDR3, the DNA is TGTGCCAGCAGCCGACGTGACACTGAAGCTTTCTTT.